What follows are 9 T cell receptor beta chains derived from one specimen sequenced in a study of cytomegalovirus exposure and HLA in healthy donors. The PCR contained 60 Vbeta and 13 Jbeta primers. Here immunoSEQ multiplex PCR was the method, and the copy in TCRdb shows in-frame clones only, minus some. The table records approximately 130,000 clones, 82% of them present only once. The sample taken for sequencing was PBMCs. These receptors were collected from a woman aged 50 to 60 in good health and CMV-seropositive.

This clone showed up just once. V usage is TRBV7-6 and J usage is TRBJ2-1, with 7 bases matching TRBD1. The junction had 11 bases not matched to a gene; V was cut back by 2 bases and J by 7 bases. Germline CDR1 reads SGHVS; CDR2 reads FNYEAQ. The CDR3 runs 16 residues. The CDR3 region is CASSLLLGAGGNEQFF. The CDR3, as DNA: TGTGCCAGCAGCTTACTCCTCGGGGCAGGGGGAAATGAGCAGTTCTTC.

The V gene is TRBV6-1, the J gene TRBJ1-4, with D tentatively TRBD1 (6 bases). The CDR3 is made up of 15 amino acids. The V end lost 10 bases, the J end lost 8 bases, and 23 bases lay between the germline ends. Germline V gene data show CDR1 as MNHNS and CDR2 as SASEGT. The chain's CDR3 is CATSQPRTAIEKLFF. In nucleotides, the CDR3 is TGTGCCACCTCCCAGCCAAGGACAGCGATAGAAAAACTGTTTTTT.

The chain is built from TRBV5-1 and TRBJ1-1; no reliable D call. The V gene's germline CDR1 is SGHRS and CDR2 YFSETQ. The CDR3 runs to 14 residues. The V end was cut by 4 bases, the J end by 3 bases, with 13 bases between. CDR3 amino acids: CASSLVVADTEAFF. CDR3 nucleotide sequence: TGCGCCAGCAGCCTCGTCGTCGCGGACACTGAAGCTTTCTTT.

The gene calls are TRBV10-3 and TRBJ2-7; 10 bases align to TRBD1. The germline V gene has CDR1 ENHRY and CDR2 SYGVKD. J gave up 3 bases and V 6 bases, and 5 bases lay outside the gene matches. The CDR3 contains 14 residues. Written as DNA, the CDR3 is TGTGCCATCAGACGTCGGGACAGGGGCTACGAGCAGTACTTC. Protein: CAIRRRDRGYEQYF.

This clone was observed a few times. The J gene is TRBJ2-1, the V gene TRBV15; 7 nucleotides line up with TRBD1. The CDR3 consists of 12 residues. Germline CDR1 and CDR2: LNHNV and YYDKDF (reference sequence). The V and J ends lost 5 bases and 12 bases, in that order; junction bases with no gene match: 7. The CDR3 protein is CATSGWDSTQFF. CDR3 sequence (DNA): TGTGCCACCAGCGGTTGGGACAGTACGCAGTTCTTC. Complete variable domain (other parts from reference TRBV15 and TRBJ2-1): DAMVIQNPRYQVTQFGKPVTLSCSQTLNHNVMYWYQQKSSQAPKLLFHYYDKDFNNEADTPDNFQSRRPNTSFCFLDIRSPGLGDTAMYLCATSGWDSTQFFGPGTRLTVL.

Concerning this clone: A junction end diverges from the germline sequence, so it may reflect a read error. The chain employs TRBV5-1 and TRBJ1-2, with 10 bases aligning to TRBD1. In germline, CDR1 is SGHRS, CDR2 YFSETQ. This CDR3 is built from 14 residues. This CDR3 reads CASSFLDRGNGYTF. The DNA of the CDR3 is TGCGCCAGCAGCTTCCTGGACAGGGGGAATGGGTACACCTTC.

This chain links TRBV2 with TRBJ2-5; D is possibly TRBD1 (6 bases). Trimming left V 7 bases short and J 2 bases short, with 17 bases between. CDR1 is SNHLY, CDR2 FYNNEI, per germline. The CDR3 runs 15 residues. CDR3: CASKRSSGDQETQYF. Written as DNA, the CDR3 is TGTGCCAGCAAAAGGTCGTCAGGGGATCAAGAGACCCAGTACTTC.

The V and J genes are TRBV18 and TRBJ1-4; 8 positions agree with TRBD1. The ends lost 3 bases at V and 8 bases at J; junction bases unmatched: 8. CDR3 length: 15 residues. Germline V CDR1 and CDR2: KGHSH, LQKENI. The CDR3 sequence is CASSPRQGLGEKLFF. CDR3 nucleotides: TGTGCCAGCTCACCGCGACAGGGGCTAGGGGAAAAACTGTTTTTT. The whole variable domain, filled in from reference TRBV18 and TRBJ1-4, reads NAGVMQNPRHLVRRRGQEARLRCSPMKGHSHVYWYRQLPEEGLKFMVYLQKENIIDESGMPKERFSAEFPKEGPSILRIQQVVRGDSAAYFCASSPRQGLGEKLFFGSGTQLSVL.

J is TRBJ2-7 and V is TRBV15; D perhaps matches TRBD1 (6 bases). This CDR3 has 13 amino acids. V was cut by 0 bases and J by 6 bases, with 9 bases left in between. Germline-derived CDR1 and CDR2 are LNHNV and YYDKDF (reference sequence). CDR3 bases: TGTGCCACCAGCAGAGATACAGGGTTCGAGCAGTACTTC. Its translation is CATSRDTGFEQYF.